In its sample, the clone carrying this T cell receptor beta chain was seen many times. Its antigen is undetermined. The data originate from a study of T-cell reconstitution after alpha-beta-depleted transplantation in children. Regarding the study as a whole: The main origin of T-cell counts and diversity one year after transplant was newly produced T cells. The origin of alpha-beta T cells about two months after transplant was reportedly several hundred expanded graft clones.

The TCRbeta library incorporated unique molecular identifiers. TCRdb independently ran MiXCR on the PCR reads; one entry per CDR3 protein. The table records around 190,000 distinct CDR3 sequences, approximately 7% of them present only once. Losses at the gene ends were 5 bases for V and 14 bases for J; bases not matched to a gene: 8. The CDR3 sequence is 11 residues long. The germline CDR1 and CDR2 sequences are MGHDK and SYGVNS. The chain recombines TRBV25-1 with TRBJ2-5, with 7 bases matching TRBD1. The material was PBMCs, obtained before TCRalphabeta/CD19-depleted stem cell transplant. This TCR was recovered from a boy aged 2-9 years with acute lymphoblastic leukemia, due to receive a stem cell transplant. CDR3 sequence: CASSTGTVLYF. In DNA, the CDR3 is TGTGCCAGCAGTACCGGGACAGTCCTATACTTC.